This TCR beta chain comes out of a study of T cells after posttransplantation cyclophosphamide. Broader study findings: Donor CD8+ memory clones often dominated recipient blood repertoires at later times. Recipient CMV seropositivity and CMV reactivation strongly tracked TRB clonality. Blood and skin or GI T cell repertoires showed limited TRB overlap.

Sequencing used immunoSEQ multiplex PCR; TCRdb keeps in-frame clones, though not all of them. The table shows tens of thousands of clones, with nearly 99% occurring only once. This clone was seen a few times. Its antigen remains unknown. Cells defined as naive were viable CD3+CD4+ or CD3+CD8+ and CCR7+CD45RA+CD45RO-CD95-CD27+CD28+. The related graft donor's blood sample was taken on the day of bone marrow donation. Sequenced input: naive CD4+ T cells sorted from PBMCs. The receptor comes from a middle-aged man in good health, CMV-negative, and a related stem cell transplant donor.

The CDR3 protein is CASSLGAQTYEQYF. DNA of the CDR3: TGTGCCAGCAGCTTGGGGGCGCAAACCTACGAGCAGTACTTC. The genes are TRBV7-9 and TRBJ2-7, with a possible D match to TRBD1 (6 bases). Deletions cut 3 bases from V and 2 bases from J, with 11 bases between. The CDR3 contains 14 residues. Germline-derived CDR1 and CDR2 are SEHNR and FQNEAQ (reference sequence).